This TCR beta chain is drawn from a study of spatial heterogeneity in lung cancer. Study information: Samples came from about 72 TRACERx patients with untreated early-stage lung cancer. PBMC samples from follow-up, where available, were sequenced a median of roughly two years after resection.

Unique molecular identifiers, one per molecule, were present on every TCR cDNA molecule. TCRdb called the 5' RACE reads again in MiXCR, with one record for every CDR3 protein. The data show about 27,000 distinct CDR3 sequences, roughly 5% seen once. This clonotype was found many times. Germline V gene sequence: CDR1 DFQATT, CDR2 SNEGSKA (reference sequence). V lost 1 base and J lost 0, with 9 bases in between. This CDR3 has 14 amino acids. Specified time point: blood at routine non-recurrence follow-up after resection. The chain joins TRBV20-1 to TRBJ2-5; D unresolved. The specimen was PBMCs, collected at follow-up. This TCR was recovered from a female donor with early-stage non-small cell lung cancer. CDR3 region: CSARVQKYQETQYF. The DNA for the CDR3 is TGCAGTGCTAGAGTACAGAAGTACCAAGAGACCCAGTACTTC.